This T cell receptor beta chain is drawn from a study of read filtering for tumor transcriptome and immune sequencing. Across the whole study: DNase treatment preceded whole-transcriptome library preparation. Study-level results: In IR-seq, single-read clonotypes were around 85% of clonotypes but around 3.4% of reads. Dropping single-read clonotypes raised IR-seq and RNA-seq shared-clonotype correlation.

This clonotype appeared many times. Its target is unknown. CDR1 MNHNS and CDR2 SASEGT come from the germline V gene. V was pared by 6 bases and J by 0 bases, with 12 bases between. The CDR3 is 15 amino acids. Molecular barcoded adaptors covering alpha/delta and beta/gamma chains were used on roughly 400 ng RNA. TCRdb reprocessed the reads with MiXCR, giving one entry per CDR3 protein. This sample has about 40,000 distinct CDR3 sequences, with approximately 12% found just once. The source is a donor at least 40 years old with multiple myeloma. The rearrangement links TRBV6-1 to TRBJ1-5; D not certain. What was sequenced was a population of CD138-negative cells sorted from bone marrow. The CDR3 spells CASSVLGDSNQPQHF. The DNA for the CDR3 is TGTGCCAGCAGCGTTTTGGGAGATAGCAATCAGCCCCAGCATTTT.